The sequence of this T cell receptor beta chain was determined in a study of CD8 T cells in Susac syndrome. Germline-derived CDR1 and CDR2 are SGHRS and YFSETQ. This CDR3 contains 16 residues. V dropped 2 bases and J dropped 4; count of bases not matched to a gene: 8. RNA amounts of roughly 0.45 to 1 ug underwent reverse transcription with random hexamers. The authors amplified TCR beta CDR3 across 54 Vbeta and 13 Jbeta using immunoSEQ multiplex PCR. TCRdb re-analysed the immunoSEQ multiplex PCR reads in MiXCR, keeping a single row per CDR3 protein. The table lists tens of thousands of distinct CDR3 sequences, approximately 96% of them singletons. General study points: It was acknowledged by the study that relatively few individuals were included in its TCR sequencing and HLA analysis.

Of note for this clonotype: Its antigen is not known.

Those who served as multiple sclerosis controls were treatment-naive patients with stable or active relapsing-remitting disease. The sequenced sample was CD4+ T cells from PBMCs. The source is a human donor with multiple sclerosis. This chain joins TRBV5-1 and TRBJ2-7, with TRBD2 identical over 11 bases. CDR3: CASSFVTSGAVYEQYF. The CDR3 DNA sequence: TGCGCCAGCAGCTTCGTGACTAGCGGGGCCGTGTACGAGCAGTACTTC. Filled out from reference TRBV5-1 and TRBJ2-7, the complete variable domain reads KAGVTQTPRYLIKTRGQQVTLSCSPISGHRSVSWYQQTPGQGLQFLFEYFSETQRNKGNFPGRFSGRQFSNSRSEMNVSTLELGDSALYLCASSFVTSGAVYEQYFGPGTRLTVT.